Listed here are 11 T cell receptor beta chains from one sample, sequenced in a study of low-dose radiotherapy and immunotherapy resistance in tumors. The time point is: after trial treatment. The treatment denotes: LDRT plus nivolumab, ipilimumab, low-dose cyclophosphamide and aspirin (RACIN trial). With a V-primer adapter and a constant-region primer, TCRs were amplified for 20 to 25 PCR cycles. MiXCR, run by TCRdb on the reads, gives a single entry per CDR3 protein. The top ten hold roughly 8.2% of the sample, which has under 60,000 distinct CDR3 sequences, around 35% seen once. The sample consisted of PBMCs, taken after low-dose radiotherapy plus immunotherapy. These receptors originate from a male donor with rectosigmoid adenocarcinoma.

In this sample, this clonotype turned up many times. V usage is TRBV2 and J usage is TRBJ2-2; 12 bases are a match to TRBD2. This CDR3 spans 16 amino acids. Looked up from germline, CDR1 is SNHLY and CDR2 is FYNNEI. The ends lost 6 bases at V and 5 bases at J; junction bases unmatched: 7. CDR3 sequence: CASSPYLAGGTGELFF. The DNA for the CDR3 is TGTGCCAGCAGCCCCTATCTAGCGGGAGGGACCGGGGAGCTGTTTTTT.

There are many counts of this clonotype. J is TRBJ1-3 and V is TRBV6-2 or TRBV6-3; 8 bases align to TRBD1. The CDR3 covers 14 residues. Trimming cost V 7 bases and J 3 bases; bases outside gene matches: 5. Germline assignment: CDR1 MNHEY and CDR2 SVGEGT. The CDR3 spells CASKTTGGGNTIYF. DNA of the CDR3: TGTGCCAGCAAGACCACAGGGGGTGGAAACACCATATATTTT.

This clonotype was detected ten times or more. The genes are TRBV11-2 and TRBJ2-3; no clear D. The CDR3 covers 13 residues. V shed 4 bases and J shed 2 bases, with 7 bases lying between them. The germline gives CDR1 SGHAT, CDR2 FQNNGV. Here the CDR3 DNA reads TGTGCCAGCAGCTCTAGATTCACAGATACGCAGTATTTT. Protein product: CASSSRFTDTQYF.

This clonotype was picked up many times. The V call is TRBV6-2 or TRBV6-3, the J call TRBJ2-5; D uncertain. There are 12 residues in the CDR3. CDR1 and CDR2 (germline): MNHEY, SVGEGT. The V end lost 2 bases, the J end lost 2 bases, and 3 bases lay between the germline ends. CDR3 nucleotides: TGTGCCAGCAGTTACGGGCAAGAGACCCAGTACTTC. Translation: CASSYGQETQYF.

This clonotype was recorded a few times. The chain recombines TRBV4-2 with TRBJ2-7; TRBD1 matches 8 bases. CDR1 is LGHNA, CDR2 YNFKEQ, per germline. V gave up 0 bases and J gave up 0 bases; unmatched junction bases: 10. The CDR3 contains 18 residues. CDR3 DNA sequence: TGTGCCAGCAGCCAAGATCTCTCGACAGGGGTAAGCTCCTACGAGCAGTACTTC. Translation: CASSQDLSTGVSSYEQYF.

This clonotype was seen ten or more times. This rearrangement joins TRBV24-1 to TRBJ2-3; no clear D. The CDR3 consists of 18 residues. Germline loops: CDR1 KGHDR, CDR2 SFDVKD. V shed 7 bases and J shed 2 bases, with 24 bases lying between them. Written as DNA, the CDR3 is TGTGCCACCAGCCGAGGAGTTGGTAGCCAACCCTTCACAGATACGCAGTATTTT. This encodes CATSRGVGSQPFTDTQYF.

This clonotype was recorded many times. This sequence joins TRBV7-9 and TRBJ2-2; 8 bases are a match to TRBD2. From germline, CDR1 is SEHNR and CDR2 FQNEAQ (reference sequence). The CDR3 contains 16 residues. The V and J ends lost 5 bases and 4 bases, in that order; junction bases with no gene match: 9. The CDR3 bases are TGTGCCAGCAGCCGGACTAAGCGGGAGAGCACCGGGGAGCTGTTTTTT. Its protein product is CASSRTKRESTGELFF.

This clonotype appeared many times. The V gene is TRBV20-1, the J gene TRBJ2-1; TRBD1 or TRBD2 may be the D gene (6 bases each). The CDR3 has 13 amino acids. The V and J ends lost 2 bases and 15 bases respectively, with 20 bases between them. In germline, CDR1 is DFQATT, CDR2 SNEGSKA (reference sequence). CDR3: CSARLRGGLRGFF. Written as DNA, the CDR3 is TGCAGTGCTAGACTACGAGGGGGACTTAGGGGGTTCTTC.

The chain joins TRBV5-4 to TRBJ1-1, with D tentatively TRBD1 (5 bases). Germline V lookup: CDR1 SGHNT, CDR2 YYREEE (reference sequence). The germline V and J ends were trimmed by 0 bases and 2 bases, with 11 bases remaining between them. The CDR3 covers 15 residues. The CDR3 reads CASSLVFQGNTEAFF. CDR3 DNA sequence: TGTGCCAGCAGCTTGGTTTTCCAGGGAAACACTGAAGCTTTCTTT.

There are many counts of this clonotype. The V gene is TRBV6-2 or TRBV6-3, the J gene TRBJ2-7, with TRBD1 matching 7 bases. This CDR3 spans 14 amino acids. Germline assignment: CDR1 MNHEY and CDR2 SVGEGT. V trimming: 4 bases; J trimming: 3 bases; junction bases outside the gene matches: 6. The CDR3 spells CASSLRQGLYEQYF. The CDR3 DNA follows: TGTGCCAGCAGTTTACGACAGGGCCTCTACGAGCAGTACTTC.

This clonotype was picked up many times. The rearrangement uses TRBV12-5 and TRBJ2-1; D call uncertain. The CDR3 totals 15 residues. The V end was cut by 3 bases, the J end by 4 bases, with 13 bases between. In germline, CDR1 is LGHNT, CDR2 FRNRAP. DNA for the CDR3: TGTGCTAGTGGTTTATACGGTGGTGGATACAATGAGCAGTTCTTC. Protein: CASGLYGGGYNEQFF.